Below, 32 T cell receptor beta chains from the same sample are listed, as sequenced in a study of graft-versus-host responses after intestinal transplantation. The data were produced by immunoSEQ multiplex PCR, yet TCRdb's version contains in-frame clones alone and is incomplete. This sample yields about 89,000 clones, of which about nine tenths are seen a single time; approximately 0.096% belongs to the top ten. For these receptors, no antigen is known. The sequences come from unstimulated CD4+ T cells sorted from spleen or lymph node cells, collected before intestinal transplant. Receptors originate from a human donor who received an intestinal transplant.

This clone has only one observation. The chain links TRBV18 to TRBJ1-3; TRBD1 is a possible D gene (6 bases). Germline V CDR1 and CDR2: KGHSH, LQKENI. This CDR3 is built from 15 residues. V lost 4 bases, J lost 1 base, and 11 bases lay in between. The CDR3 protein is CASSLKQGSGNTIYF. Written as DNA, the CDR3 is TGTGCCAGCTCACTAAAACAGGGTTCTGGAAACACCATATATTTT.

The rearrangement joins TRBV19 to TRBJ2-5; D is undetermined. CDR1 and CDR2 (germline): LNHDA, SQIVND (reference sequence). The V and J ends lost 9 bases and 2 bases respectively, with 13 bases between them. This CDR3 spans 13 amino acids. The CDR3 sequence is CASRSALQETQYF. The DNA for the CDR3 is TGTGCCAGCCGCTCAGCGCTTCAAGAGACCCAGTACTTC.

The V and J genes are TRBV5-1 and TRBJ2-7, with TRBD1 as a possible D gene (6 bases). Germline V CDR1 and CDR2: SGHRS, YFSETQ. The CDR3 runs to 16 residues. Trimming left V 0 bases short and J 1 base short, with 14 bases between. CDR3: CASSLAATGLSYEQYF. The CDR3 DNA follows: TGCGCCAGCAGCTTGGCCGCAACAGGGTTATCCTACGAGCAGTACTTC.

V is TRBV15 and J is TRBJ1-6; 9 bases line up with TRBD1. With V trimmed by 5 bases and J by 7 bases, 9 bases remained unmatched. The V gene's germline CDR1 is LNHNV and CDR2 YYDKDF (reference sequence). The CDR3 is made up of 16 amino acids. This CDR3 is CATSAPPGTGNSPLHF. The CDR3 DNA reads as TGTGCCACCAGCGCCCCTCCGGGGACAGGGAATTCACCCCTCCACTTT.

The V gene is TRBV4-1, the J gene TRBJ1-2; a possible D gene is TRBD1 (5 bases). This CDR3 has 15 residues. The V and J ends lost 2 bases and 4 bases respectively, with 14 bases between them. Germline CDR1 is MGHRA and CDR2 is YSYEKL. The CDR3 loop is CASSQQGPIPYGYTF. CDR3 DNA sequence: TGCGCCAGCAGCCAACAGGGCCCGATCCCCTATGGCTACACCTTC.

The rearrangement links TRBV5-1 to TRBJ1-1; weak D call: TRBD1 (6 bases). The CDR3 length is 14 residues. V gave up 7 bases and J gave up 2 bases, with 15 bases separating them. Germline V lookup: CDR1 SGHRS, CDR2 YFSETQ. CDR3 in DNA: TGCGCCAGCCGCACCCAACAGGGTAACACTGAAGCTTTCTTT. This translates into CASRTQQGNTEAFF.

This clone was recorded once. The chain has TRBV2 and TRBJ2-6, with unresolved D. The CDR3 length is 15 residues. Germline V gene lookup returns CDR1 SNHLY and CDR2 FYNNEI. The V end was cut by 5 bases, the J end by 0 bases, with 8 bases between. In DNA, the CDR3 is TGTGCCAGCAGTATTCAGTTCTCTGGGGCCAACGTCCTGACTTTC. It encodes CASSIQFSGANVLTF.

This chain connects TRBV10-3 to TRBJ2-7, with a weak D call TRBD1 (6 bases). V lost 0 bases, J lost 1 base, and 7 bases lay in between. The CDR3 length is 14 residues. CDR1 ENHRY and CDR2 SYGVKD come from the germline V gene. The CDR3 nucleotides read TGTGCCATCAGTGAGTCTACAGGGTCCTACGAGCAGTACTTC. Protein product: CAISESTGSYEQYF.

The chain recombines TRBV5-1 with TRBJ2-1; 16 bases are shared with TRBD2. V shed 3 bases and J 4 bases; nucleotides not matched to a gene: 10. CDR3 length equals 19 residues. Germline CDR1 and CDR2: SGHRS and YFSETQ. CDR3 nucleotides: TGCGCCAGCAGCTCCTACGGGACTAGCGGGGGGGCCGGTTACAATGAGCAGTTCTTC. This codes for CASSSYGTSGGAGYNEQFF. The full variable domain, rest sourced from reference TRBV5-1 and TRBJ2-1, is KAGVTQTPRYLIKTRGQQVTLSCSPISGHRSVSWYQQTPGQGLQFLFEYFSETQRNKGNFPGRFSGRQFSNSRSEMNVSTLELGDSALYLCASSSYGTSGGAGYNEQFFGPGTRLTVL.

This chain joins TRBV4-3 and TRBJ2-2; a weak D match, TRBD2 (5 bases). This CDR3 is built from 14 residues. Germline V gene data show CDR1 as LGHNA and CDR2 as YSLEER. V lost 5 bases, J lost 4 bases, and 11 bases lay in between. CDR3 region: CASSYLRGTGELFF. CDR3 nucleotides: TGCGCCAGCAGCTACCTACGGGGCACCGGGGAGCTGTTTTTT.

A few counts support this clone. V usage is TRBV2 and J usage is TRBJ2-7; the match to TRBD1 covers 7 bases. CDR3 size: 14 residues. With 4 bases clipped from V and 3 bases from J, the junction kept 6 bases outside the gene matches. Germline V gene data show CDR1 as SNHLY and CDR2 as FYNNEI. The CDR3 region is CASSAQGPYYEQYF. In nucleotides, the CDR3 is TGTGCCAGCAGTGCACAGGGGCCTTACTACGAGCAGTACTTC.

The chain is built from TRBV19 and TRBJ2-7; 9 bases map to TRBD2. CDR1 and CDR2 from the germline V gene are LNHDA and SQIVND (reference sequence). CDR3 length: 15 amino acids. V was pared by 4 bases and J by 2 bases, with 6 bases of the junction left unmatched. The CDR3 nucleotides read TGTGCCAGTAGTAGGATAGCGGGAGAGACCTACGAGCAGTACTTC. Translated, it gives CASSRIAGETYEQYF.

The genes are TRBV5-1 and TRBJ2-3; TRBD2 agrees at 8 bases. The CDR3 is made up of 15 amino acids. Unmatched junction bases numbered 5, after V lost 3 bases and J lost 2 bases. The germline CDR1 and CDR2 sequences are SGHRS and YFSETQ. In nucleotides, the CDR3 is TGCGCCAGCAGCTGGGGACTAGGAAACACAGATACGCAGTATTTT. This sequence encodes CASSWGLGNTDTQYF.

The V and J genes are TRBV5-8 and TRBJ1-1, with 8 nucleotides matching TRBD1. The CDR3 is 14 residues long. Germline CDR1 is SGHTS and CDR2 is YDEGEE. After removal of 3 bases from V and 4 bases from J, the junction contained 5 bases not matched to a gene. The CDR3 bases are TGTGCCAGCAGCTGGCGACAGGGGTCCACTGAAGCTTTCTTT. This gives the protein CASSWRQGSTEAFF.

V is TRBV4-1 and J is TRBJ2-5; 7 bases are a match to TRBD1. The junction had 3 bases not matched to a gene; V was cut back by 0 bases and J by 2 bases. Germline V gene data show CDR1 as MGHRA and CDR2 as YSYEKL. The CDR3 consists of 15 residues. The CDR3 sequence is CASSQDGTEQETQYF. The CDR3 DNA follows: TGCGCCAGCAGCCAAGATGGGACAGAGCAAGAGACCCAGTACTTC.

This clone has a single count. CDR3: CASSMRVGQGSTDTQYF. The CDR3 nucleotides read TGTGCCAGTAGTATGCGAGTTGGACAGGGGAGCACAGATACGCAGTATTTT. The V gene is TRBV19, the J gene TRBJ2-3, with 9 bases lining up with TRBD1. Germline V gene data show CDR1 as LNHDA and CDR2 as SQIVND (reference sequence). The J segment lost 0 bases and the V segment lost 3 bases, leaving 7 bases of the junction unmatched. CDR3 length equals 17 residues.

The chain is built from TRBV9 and TRBJ2-7; TRBD2 matches at 9 bases. The CDR3 is 17 amino acids. V gave up 0 bases and J gave up 4 bases; unmatched junction bases: 11. Germline lookup yields CDR1 SGDLS and CDR2 YYNGEE. The CDR3 DNA is TGTGCCAGCAGCGTAGGGCTAGCGGGGAAAAAACTATACGAGCAGTACTTC. Translation: CASSVGLAGKKLYEQYF.

This clone was recorded once. The V call is TRBV1, the J call TRBJ1-1; the table assigns TRBD1, which was not confirmed against the DNA. TRBV1 is labeled a pseudogene. The CDR3 totals 17 residues. The CDR3 spells CTSSPGGQGNRNTEAFF. The CDR3 nucleotides are TGCACCAGCAGCCCAGGGGGACAGGGCAATAGGAACACTGAAGCTTTCTTT.

The genes are TRBV6-1 and TRBJ2-7; TRBD1 might be the D (5 bases). CDR1 and CDR2 from the germline V gene are MNHNS and SASEGT. Trimming pared 3 bases from V and 3 bases from J, leaving 9 bases between. CDR3 size: 13 residues. The CDR3 spells CASSEGRIYEQYF. The CDR3, as DNA: TGTGCCAGCAGTGAGGGGCGGATCTACGAGCAGTACTTC.

The chain uses TRBV11-2 and TRBJ2-2; no firm D call. The CDR3 runs 13 residues. The germline V gene encodes CDR1 SGHAT and CDR2 FQNNGV. V lost 1 base and J lost 6, with 6 bases in between. The CDR3, as DNA: TGTGCCAGCAGCTTAGCAGGTTCCGGGGAGCTGTTTTTT. This gives the protein CASSLAGSGELFF.

The chain uses TRBV18 and TRBJ1-1; TRBD1 agrees at 8 bases. V lost 1 base, J lost 1 base, and 8 bases stayed unmatched. CDR3 length equals 17 residues. Germline CDR1 and CDR2: KGHSH and LQKENI. The DNA of the CDR3 is TGTGCCAGCTCACCACTCGCCAGGGGGCAGGGGAACACTGAAGCTTTCTTT. Protein sequence: CASSPLARGQGNTEAFF.

The genes are TRBV16 and TRBJ1-2; 7 positions agree with TRBD1. V gave up 4 bases and J gave up 1 base; unmatched junction bases: 3. From germline, CDR1 is KGHSY and CDR2 FQNENV. The CDR3 has 14 amino acids. CDR3 residues: CASSPRGDNYGYTF. The CDR3, as DNA: TGTGCCAGCAGCCCCAGGGGGGATAACTATGGCTACACCTTC.

This clone was picked up a small number of times. The chain couples TRBV10-2 to TRBJ2-3; 7 positions agree with TRBD2. In germline, CDR1 is WSHSY, CDR2 SAAADI. This CDR3 is 14 amino acids long. Trimming cost V 7 bases and J 1 base; bases outside gene matches: 5. CDR3 amino acids: CASTWTSGTDTQYF. In DNA form, the CDR3 reads TGCGCCAGCACCTGGACTAGTGGCACAGATACGCAGTATTTT.

V gene TRBV6-5 combines with J gene TRBJ2-2, with 8 bases matching TRBD2. CDR3 length: 16 residues. J lost 6 bases, V lost 0 bases, and 6 bases had no gene match. Per germline, CDR1 MNHEY and CDR2 SVGAGI. Here the CDR3 reads CASSYSRGAKAGELFF. The CDR3 DNA sequence: TGTGCCAGCAGTTACTCGCGGGGGGCTAAGGCCGGGGAGCTGTTTTTT.

The chain links TRBV7-8 to TRBJ1-5; TRBD1 might be the D (6 bases). Germline values: CDR1 SGHVS, CDR2 FQNEAQ. This CDR3 contains 13 residues. V was trimmed by 4 bases and J by 12 bases, leaving 16 bases between them. CDR3: CASSSTPGANQHF. CDR3 DNA: TGTGCCAGCAGCTCAACCCCAGGGGCAAACCAGCATTTT.

The genes are TRBV5-6 and TRBJ1-1; D perhaps matches TRBD1 (5 bases). CDR1 is SGHDT and CDR2 is YYEEEE in the germline V gene. The length of the CDR3 is 14 residues. Trimming cost V 0 bases and J 4 bases, with 10 bases left between them. This chain's CDR3 is CASSLAYGGTEAFF. CDR3 coding DNA: TGTGCCAGCAGCTTGGCCTACGGGGGCACTGAAGCTTTCTTT.

This chain uses TRBV7-9 with TRBJ1-2; the D gene is possibly TRBD1 (6 bases). The CDR3 spans 16 residues. Trimming removed 1 base at V and 4 bases at J, with 16 bases between. CDR1 is SEHNR and CDR2 is FQNEAQ in the germline V gene (reference sequence). CDR3 protein: CASSLGGGGGGYGYTF. CDR3 DNA sequence: TGTGCCAGCAGCTTAGGAGGTGGGGGCGGTGGCTATGGCTACACCTTC.

In DNA, the CDR3 is TGTGCCAGCAGCTTAGCCAGGGGGATTCAAGAGACCCAGTACTTC. Amino acid sequence: CASSLARGIQETQYF. The chain has TRBV11-2 and TRBJ2-5; TRBD1 matches at 7 bases. V gave up 1 base and J gave up 2 bases; unmatched junction bases: 4. The CDR3 sequence is 15 residues long. Germline values: CDR1 SGHAT, CDR2 FQNNGV.

The chain employs TRBV6-6 and TRBJ1-5; TRBD1 might be the D (6 bases). CDR3 size: 12 residues. Trimming cost V 4 bases and J 6 bases, with 7 bases left between them. Germline loops: CDR1 MNHNY, CDR2 SVGAGI (reference sequence). CDR3 amino acids: CASSSQGQPQHF. In DNA, the CDR3 is TGTGCCAGCAGTTCACAGGGTCAGCCCCAGCATTTT.

This chain links TRBV5-5 with TRBJ1-1, with 7 bases identical to TRBD1. V was clipped by 5 bases and J by 7 bases; unmatched bases: 11. Germline loops: CDR1 SGHKS, CDR2 YYEKEE (reference sequence). The CDR3 contains 14 residues. The CDR3: CASRNNRGQGEAFF. For the CDR3, the DNA is TGTGCCAGCAGGAATAATAGGGGGCAGGGTGAAGCTTTCTTT.

The genes are TRBV7-9 and TRBJ2-2; 7 nucleotides match TRBD2. CDR3 size: 14 residues. Germline loops: CDR1 SEHNR, CDR2 FQNEAQ (reference sequence). The V gene end was trimmed by 5 bases and the J gene end by 3 bases; junction bases not matched to a gene: 3. In nucleotides, the CDR3 is TGTGCCAGCAGCCCCGGGAGGTACACCGGGGAGCTGTTTTTT. Protein sequence: CASSPGRYTGELFF.

V is TRBV30 and J is TRBJ1-4; D is ambiguous. CDR3 length equals 16 residues. V dropped 1 base and J dropped 9 bases, with 21 bases sitting between them. CDR1 and CDR2 from the germline V gene are GTSNPN and SVGIG (reference sequence). In DNA form, the CDR3 reads TGTGCCTGGAGTGGAGAAGGGAGCGGCATCGTCAAAAAACTGTTTTTT. This codes for CAWSGEGSGIVKKLFF. Complete variable domain (other parts from reference TRBV30 and TRBJ1-4): SQTIHQWPATLVQPVGSPLSLECTVEGTSNPNLYWYRQAAGRGLQLLFYSVGIGQISSEVPQNLSASRPQDRQFILSSKKLLLSDSGFYLCAWSGEGSGIVKKLFFGSGTQLSVL.